Below, 23 T cell receptor beta chains from the same sample are listed, as sequenced in a study of cytomegalovirus exposure and HLA in healthy donors. The PCR was carried out with 60 Vbeta primers and 13 Jbeta primers. This table comes from immunoSEQ multiplex PCR, and its TCRdb copy is limited to in-frame clones, with some not included. The sample comprises tens of thousands of clones, 60% to 85% of which are singletons, and 4.6% rests with the top ten. The source material was PBMCs. Every receptor here comes from a woman aged 40 to 50 in good health and CMV-seropositive.

The genes are TRBV7-2 and TRBJ1-6; 7 bases line up with TRBD1. The V gene end was trimmed by 2 bases and the J gene end by 9 bases; junction bases not matched to a gene: 4. The length of the CDR3 is 14 residues. Per the germline V gene, CDR1 is SGHTA and CDR2 is FQGNSA. CDR3 sequence: CASSLQQGRSPLHF. As DNA, the CDR3 is TGTGCCAGCAGCTTACAACAGGGGCGTTCACCCCTCCACTTT. Variable domain in full (rest from reference TRBV7-2 and TRBJ1-6): GAGVSQSPSNKVTEKGKDVELRCDPISGHTALYWYRQSLGQGLEFLIYFQGNSAPDKSGLPSDRFSAERTGGSVSTLTIQRTQQEDSAVYLCASSLQQGRSPLHFGNGTRLTVT.

V is TRBV5-3 and J is TRBJ2-7, with TRBD1 identical over 8 bases. TRBV5-3 counts as an open reading frame of uncertain function. This CDR3 has 15 amino acids. The ends lost 0 bases at V and 5 bases at J; junction bases unmatched: 7. The CDR3, as DNA: TGTGCCAGAAGCTTGGCCGGCAGGGGGCTGGACGAGCAGTACTTC. It encodes CARSLAGRGLDEQYF.

The genes are TRBV19 and TRBJ2-3, with 8 bases matching TRBD1. CDR3 length: 15 amino acids. Germline V CDR1 and CDR2: LNHDA, SQIVND (reference sequence). V lost 6 bases to trimming and J lost 2 bases; unmatched junction nucleotides: 7. CDR3 sequence (DNA): TGTGCCAGTAGCGCCCGGGACAGGTTCACAGATACGCAGTATTTT. Protein sequence: CASSARDRFTDTQYF.

The chain couples TRBV5-4 to TRBJ2-1; the match to TRBD2 covers 8 bases. The trim removed 4 bases at V and 4 bases at J, leaving 10 bases unmatched. Germline V gene sequence: CDR1 SGHNT, CDR2 YYREEE (reference sequence). CDR3 size: 16 residues. The CDR3 region has the DNA TGTGCCAGCAGCCCGGGGGGGACTAGAGCTTACAATGAGCAGTTCTTC. Protein: CASSPGGTRAYNEQFF.

The rearrangement links TRBV6-5 to TRBJ1-2; 7 nucleotides agree with TRBD1. CDR3 length: 13 amino acids. Looked up from germline, CDR1 is MNHEY and CDR2 is SVGAGI. V gave up 7 bases and J gave up 2 bases; unmatched junction bases: 4. CDR3 in amino acids: CASTEQGNYGYTF. In DNA form, the CDR3 reads TGTGCCAGCACCGAACAGGGGAACTATGGCTACACCTTC.

The chain is built from TRBV28 and TRBJ1-2; maybe TRBD1 (6 bases). This CDR3 is built from 17 residues. The ends were cut back, 2 bases at V and 5 bases at J, with 21 bases in the middle. Germline loops: CDR1 MDHEN, CDR2 SYDVKM. The CDR3 protein is CASSLGGANKFNYGYTF. The CDR3, as DNA: TGTGCCAGCAGTTTAGGGGGGGCGAACAAGTTCAATTATGGCTACACCTTC.

The rearrangement links TRBV28 to TRBJ2-7; 11 bases line up with TRBD2. Per germline, CDR1 MDHEN and CDR2 SYDVKM. V lost 5 bases, J lost 3 bases, and 3 bases stayed unmatched. CDR3 length equals 14 residues. In nucleotides, the CDR3 is TGTGCCAGCAGTCGCCTAGCGGGAGGCTACGAGCAGTACTTC. Its protein product is CASSRLAGGYEQYF.

V gene TRBV5-4 combines with J gene TRBJ1-5; D uncertain. The CDR3 extends over 15 amino acids. Germline assignment: CDR1 SGHNT and CDR2 YYREEE (reference sequence). The V end lost 5 bases, the J end lost 0 bases, and 12 bases lay between the germline ends. The CDR3 sequence is CASRDGRDSNQPQHF. The CDR3, as DNA: TGTGCCAGCAGGGATGGGCGGGATAGCAATCAGCCCCAGCATTTT.

The chain has TRBV18 and TRBJ2-3, with 7 positions matching TRBD1. The CDR3 loop spans 15 amino acids. V lost 4 bases and J lost 4; bases outside the gene matches: 8. Germline CDR1 reads KGHSH; CDR2 reads LQKENI. For the CDR3, the DNA is TGTGCCAGCTCACGAGGACAGGACGATTCAGATACGCAGTATTTT. Encoded protein: CASSRGQDDSDTQYF.

The V call is TRBV5-1, the J call TRBJ2-3; 9 bases fit TRBD2. Germline values: CDR1 SGHRS, CDR2 YFSETQ. J was trimmed by 4 bases and V by 0 bases; bases with no gene match: 6. CDR3 length: 16 amino acids. CDR3 sequence: CASSLASGIQSDTQYF. The CDR3 DNA is TGCGCCAGCAGCTTGGCTAGCGGGATTCAGTCAGATACGCAGTATTTT.

The V call is TRBV7-6, the J call TRBJ2-5; 9 bases fit TRBD1. V gave up 2 bases and J gave up 4 bases; unmatched junction bases: 5. This CDR3 has 15 residues. Germline CDR1 and CDR2: SGHVS and FNYEAQ. The CDR3 region has the DNA TGTGCCAGCAGCTTATCCCCGGGACAGGGAGAGACCCAGTACTTC. Its protein is CASSLSPGQGETQYF.

J is TRBJ1-3 and V is TRBV5-6; D gene uncertain. This CDR3 is built from 16 residues. Trimming pared 1 base from V and 0 bases from J, leaving 11 bases between. Per the germline V gene, CDR1 is SGHDT and CDR2 is YYEEEE. CDR3 DNA sequence: TGTGCCAGCAGCTTGACCGGTCCCCTCTCTGGAAACACCATATATTTT. This codes for CASSLTGPLSGNTIYF.

The chain uses TRBV5-8 and TRBJ1-1, with unresolved D. The germline V and J ends were trimmed by 3 bases and 0 bases, with 6 bases remaining between them. Germline V gene data show CDR1 as SGHTS and CDR2 as YDEGEE. The CDR3 loop spans 13 amino acids. The CDR3 protein is CASSSIMNTEAFF. The CDR3 bases are TGTGCCAGCAGCTCTATAATGAACACTGAAGCTTTCTTT.

This chain uses TRBV9 with TRBJ2-2; possible D gene TRBD1, 5 bases. Germline values: CDR1 SGDLS, CDR2 YYNGEE. Trimming pared 6 bases from V and 9 bases from J, leaving 24 bases between. This CDR3 is 16 amino acids long. As DNA, the CDR3 is TGTGCCAGCACCTCCGGAGACAGCCTTACCCACCGGGAGCTGTTTTTT. Translated: CASTSGDSLTHRELFF.

The J gene is TRBJ2-1, the V gene TRBV12-5, with D maybe TRBD2 (6 bases). The CDR3 is 16 residues long. Germline V gene data show CDR1 as LGHNT and CDR2 as FRNRAP. Trimming shortened V by 5 bases and J by 9 bases, and 23 bases separated the two germline ends. CDR3 sequence reads: CASGPIGTPEVGEQFF. CDR3 nucleotide sequence: TGTGCTAGTGGTCCGATCGGGACTCCCGAGGTGGGTGAGCAGTTCTTC.

The chain employs TRBV6-5 and TRBJ2-7, with TRBD1 identical over 11 bases. CDR1 and CDR2 (germline): MNHEY, SVGAGI. Trimming at V came to 5 bases and at J to 7 bases, leaving 7 bases not matched to a gene. The CDR3 is 14 residues long. CDR3 protein: CASSHGQGAGEQYF. The CDR3 DNA is TGTGCCAGCAGTCACGGACAGGGGGCTGGGGAGCAGTACTTC.

This clone occurred once. This chain connects TRBV19 to TRBJ2-5; the D gene is possibly TRBD1 (6 bases). There are 15 residues in the CDR3. V was clipped by 3 bases and J by 4 bases, with 15 bases between them. Germline loops: CDR1 LNHDA, CDR2 SQIVND (reference sequence). This CDR3 is CASSIAPPGVETQYF. CDR3 nucleotide sequence: TGTGCCAGTAGTATCGCCCCTCCAGGGGTAGAGACCCAGTACTTC.

Of note for this clone: Other DNA sequences in this specimen translate into the identical CDR3. The genes are TRBV5-4 and TRBJ2-3, with TRBD2 identical over 16 bases. CDR1 SGHNT and CDR2 YYREEE come from the germline V gene (reference sequence). The CDR3 has 16 residues. V was pared by 4 bases and J by 4 bases, with 3 bases of the junction left unmatched. CDR3 in DNA: TGTGCCAGCAGCCGGGGACTAGCGGGGGGGGCAGATACGCAGTATTTT. Translated, it gives CASSRGLAGGADTQYF. Complete variable domain (other parts from reference TRBV5-4 and TRBJ2-3): ETGVTQSPTHLIKTRGQQVTLRCSSQSGHNTVSWYQQALGQGPQFIFQYYREEENGRGNFPPRFSGLQFPNYSSELNVNALELDDSALYLCASSRGLAGGADTQYFGPGTRLTVL.

This chain connects TRBV2 to TRBJ1-3; 8 bases map to TRBD1. V dropped 6 bases and J dropped 0; count of bases not matched to a gene: 7. The CDR3 contains 16 residues. Per germline, CDR1 SNHLY and CDR2 FYNNEI. CDR3 DNA: TGTGCCAGCAGCTCCCGGACAGGGAGCTCTGGAAACACCATATATTTT. This sequence encodes CASSSRTGSSGNTIYF.

The rearrangement uses TRBV6-5 and TRBJ1-6; no definite D call. V lost 4 bases, J lost 6 bases, and 10 bases lay in between. The CDR3 runs 14 residues. The germline V gene has CDR1 MNHEY and CDR2 SVGAGI. This chain's CDR3 is CASSLKQFNSPLHF. CDR3 DNA sequence: TGTGCCAGCAGTTTAAAACAGTTTAATTCACCCCTCCACTTT.

This clone was recorded only once. J is TRBJ1-5 and V is TRBV30; D perhaps matches TRBD1 (5 bases). V lost 3 bases to trimming and J lost 2 bases, with 20 bases between them. This CDR3 contains 17 residues. The germline gives CDR1 GTSNPN, CDR2 SVGIG (reference sequence). CDR3 sequence: CAWSAAVGAMGNQPQHF. DNA of the CDR3: TGTGCCTGGAGCGCCGCCGTTGGGGCCATGGGCAATCAGCCCCAGCATTTT.

This chain joins TRBV25-1 and TRBJ2-6, with 9 positions matching TRBD1. V lost 4 bases, J lost 0 bases, and 7 bases stayed unmatched. CDR3 length: 18 amino acids. Germline V gene sequence: CDR1 MGHDK, CDR2 SYGVNS. CDR3 nucleotides: TGTGCCAGCAGTGGAAGGACAGGGGTTAGCTCTGGGGCCAACGTCCTGACTTTC. Translated, it gives CASSGRTGVSSGANVLTF.

The chain combines TRBV11-3 with TRBJ2-3; 7 bases map to TRBD1. Germline values: CDR1 SGHNT, CDR2 YENEEA. V was clipped by 4 bases and J by 2 bases; unmatched bases: 9. The CDR3 extends over 16 amino acids. CDR3: CASSSLRDRLTDTQYF. The CDR3 DNA is TGTGCCAGCAGCTCACTCCGGGACAGACTCACAGATACGCAGTATTTT. Filled out from reference TRBV11-3 and TRBJ2-3, the complete variable domain reads EAGVVQSPRYKIIEKKQPVAFWCNPISGHNTLYWYLQNLGQGPELLIRYENEEAVDDSQLPKDRFSAERLKGVDSTLKIQPAELGDSAVYLCASSSLRDRLTDTQYFGPGTRLTVL.